The next 7 T cell receptor beta chains were all read from a single sample in a study of regulatory T cells in long-lasting Graves disease. Specified time point: newly diagnosed GD, antithyroid drugs for less than 3 months. The TCR library used RNA extracted from PBMCs. Construction of TCR beta libraries relied on iRepertoire HTBI primers and on Arm-PCR targeting CDR3 regions. Via MiXCR, TCRdb re-called the multiplex PCR reads, giving one row per CDR3 protein. The table shows approximately 350,000 distinct CDR3 sequences, with 16% occurring only once. These sequences were also reported in another study, on T cells in Graves' hyperthyroidism and ophthalmopathy.

Specimen: peripheral blood mononuclear cells (PBMCs), collected at new diagnosis, from a patient treated with antithyroid drugs. These receptors were taken from a man aged 35 to 55 with Graves disease.

This clonotype was picked up many times. The V and J genes are TRBV28 and TRBJ2-2; no reliable D call. This CDR3 region has 12 residues. Between the trimmed V and J ends, which lost 4 bases and 0 bases, there was a span of 0 bases. Germline V gene data show CDR1 as MDHEN and CDR2 as SYDVKM. In DNA form, the CDR3 reads TGTGCCAGCAGTTCGAACACCGGGGAGCTGTTTTTT. Its protein is CASSSNTGELFF.

Notes on this clonotype: Only one base separates this from a far larger clonotype, so it likely reflects a read error. CDR3 amino acids: CASSDGPRGLDNEQFF. Here the CDR3 DNA reads TGTGCCAGCAGTGATGGGCCAAGGGGGTTAGACAATGAGCAGTTCTTC. V is TRBV27 and J is TRBJ2-1, with TRBD1 as a possible D gene (6 bases). Between the trimmed V and J ends, which lost 5 bases and 5 bases, there was a span of 19 bases. The CDR3 covers 16 residues. Germline V gene sequence: CDR1 MNHEY, CDR2 SMNVEV (reference sequence).

The chain links TRBV18 to TRBJ2-4, with 11 bases aligning to TRBD1. Germline values: CDR1 KGHSH, CDR2 LQKENI. V was pared by 4 bases and J by 7 bases, with 9 bases of the junction left unmatched. The CDR3 sequence is 16 residues long. The CDR3 nucleotides are TGTGCCAGCTCACTACGTCCTGGGGACAGGGGGAACATTCAGTACTTC. Protein: CASSLRPGDRGNIQYF.

This clonotype has just a few counts. The CDR3 DNA follows: TGTGCCACCTCGGCCGGGTTTCGAGAGACCCAGTACTTC. It specifies CATSAGFRETQYF. The gene calls are TRBV19 and TRBJ2-5; D not certain. Germline V CDR1 and CDR2: LNHDA, SQIVND (reference sequence). Between the trimmed V and J ends, which lost 10 bases and 4 bases, there was a span of 16 bases. The CDR3 runs to 13 residues.

DNA for the CDR3: TGTGCCAGTAGTCAACCCACTTTCACTGAAGCTTTCTTT. This codes for CASSQPTFTEAFF. The chain combines TRBV19 with TRBJ1-1, with D hard to call. Trimming stripped 5 bases from V and 4 bases from J, with 11 bases between. In germline, CDR1 is LNHDA, CDR2 SQIVND (reference sequence). The CDR3 loop spans 13 amino acids.

This clonotype was found many times. The chain employs TRBV7-7 and TRBJ2-1; no clear D. Trimming shortened V by 4 bases and J by 6 bases, and 13 bases separated the two germline ends. The CDR3 is 14 residues long. The germline CDR1 and CDR2 sequences are SSHAT and FNYEAQ (reference sequence). The CDR3, as DNA: TGTGCCAGCAGCTCCTCTTATGACCCCAATGAGCAGTTCTTC. This translates into CASSSSYDPNEQFF.

This chain links TRBV7-9 with TRBJ1-2; D perhaps matches TRBD1 (6 bases). The CDR3 has 15 amino acids. The V gene's germline CDR1 is SEHNR and CDR2 FQNEAQ (reference sequence). V lost 1 base and J 4 bases, leaving 13 bases between the germline ends. The CDR3 loop reads CASSLDVLDSYGYTF. CDR3 bases: TGTGCCAGCAGCTTAGACGTTCTGGACAGCTATGGCTACACCTTC.